Presented here are 21 T cell receptor beta chains from one specimen sequenced in a study of T cells after yellow fever vaccination. A single record per CDR3 protein comes from TCRdb applying MiXCR to the 5' RACE reads. The table lists about 340,000 distinct CDR3 sequences, around 13% of them singletons. Sequenced here: CD4+ T cells sorted from PBMCs, sampled 15 days after the yellow fever booster vaccination. The receptors derive from a man aged 18 to 30 who received the YFV17D yellow fever vaccine.

This clonotype was counted many times. This chain joins TRBV5-6 and TRBJ1-5; tentatively, D is TRBD1 (6 bases). This CDR3 region has 14 residues. In germline, CDR1 is SGHDT, CDR2 YYEEEE. The V end was cut by 7 bases, the J end by 3 bases, with 14 bases between. The CDR3 coding sequence is TGTGCCAGCGAACGCAGGGGAAACAATCAGCCCCAGCATTTT. Its translation: CASERRGNNQPQHF.

The J gene is TRBJ1-2, the V gene TRBV7-9; no clear D. The CDR3 has 12 residues. The germline CDR1 and CDR2 sequences are SEHNR and FQNEAQ (reference sequence). The V end lost 7 bases, the J end lost 10 bases, and 16 bases lay between the germline ends. The CDR3 sequence: CASTIGLHNYTF. CDR3 bases: TGTGCCAGCACCATCGGGCTACACAACTACACCTTC.

The chain has TRBV10-3 and TRBJ2-5; 8 nucleotides match TRBD1. Germline V CDR1 and CDR2: ENHRY, SYGVKD. The CDR3 consists of 16 residues. V trimming: 2 bases; J trimming: 3 bases; junction bases outside the gene matches: 8. The CDR3: CAISEKGQGEKETQYF. CDR3 DNA: TGTGCCATCAGTGAGAAAGGACAGGGCGAAAAAGAGACCCAGTACTTC.

This clonotype was seen ten or more times. This chain uses TRBV27 with TRBJ2-5, with TRBD2 as a possible D gene (5 bases). Deletions cut 6 bases from V and 5 bases from J, with 13 bases between. CDR1 is MNHEY and CDR2 is SMNVEV in the germline V gene (reference sequence). The CDR3 is 13 residues long. Written as DNA, the CDR3 is TGTGCCAGCAGCTTCCGGGGAAGGGAGACCCAGTACTTC. It yields the protein CASSFRGRETQYF.

This clonotype was picked up a small number of times. This chain links TRBV20-1 with TRBJ2-7; 8 bases agree with TRBD2. Per the germline V gene, CDR1 is DFQATT and CDR2 is SNEGSKA (reference sequence). The CDR3 is 15 residues long. V dropped 0 bases and J dropped 6; count of bases not matched to a gene: 10. CDR3 bases: TGCAGTGCTAGAGATACACGGGGGGGCCCGGGCGAGCAGTACGTC. Amino acids: CSARDTRGGPGEQYV.

The gene calls are TRBV9 and TRBJ1-6, with D uncertain. CDR1 SGDLS and CDR2 YYNGEE come from the germline V gene. Trimming stripped 0 bases from V and 5 bases from J, with 18 bases between. The CDR3 sequence is 18 residues long. CDR3 bases: TGTGCCAGCAGCGTAGGCCCGGGCGCGGGTTTCCATAATTCACCCCTCCACTTT. The encoded protein is CASSVGPGAGFHNSPLHF.

This clonotype was detected only once. The CDR3 reads CASSSQGAIDEQYV. Written as DNA, the CDR3 is TGTGCCAGCAGTTCACAGGGGGCTATTGACGAGCAGTACGTC. The genes are TRBV28 and TRBJ2-7; 9 bases fit TRBD1. CDR1 and CDR2 from the germline V gene are MDHEN and SYDVKM. This CDR3 region has 14 residues. Trimming at V came to 4 bases and at J to 5 bases, leaving 6 bases not matched to a gene.

V gene TRBV7-9 combines with J gene TRBJ2-7; 7 nucleotides line up with TRBD1. Trimming took 5 bases from V and 9 from J; bases not matched to a gene: 7. The CDR3 is made up of 12 amino acids. CDR1 SEHNR and CDR2 FQNEAQ come from the germline V gene (reference sequence). Written as DNA, the CDR3 is TGTGCCAGCAGCCCTCCGACAGGGCTGCAGTACGTC. Amino acid sequence: CASSPPTGLQYV.

The table lists this clonotype with a few counts. This chain joins TRBV12-3 or TRBV12-4 and TRBJ2-1; D unresolved. The CDR3 runs 12 residues. V lost 1 base and J lost 6, with 4 bases in between. The CDR3 protein is CASSLVLNEQFF. Here the CDR3 DNA reads TGTGCCAGCAGTTTAGTACTCAATGAGCAGTTCTTC.

The chain combines TRBV5-4 with TRBJ2-4, with 8 bases fitting TRBD2. Losses at the gene ends were 2 bases for V and 0 bases for J; bases not matched to a gene: 4. CDR1 SGHNT and CDR2 YYREEE come from the germline V gene (reference sequence). The CDR3 spans 16 residues. CDR3 DNA: TGTGCCAGCAGCTTCAGCGGGGGACTAGCCAAAAACATTCAGTACTTC. Protein sequence: CASSFSGGLAKNIQYF. Using reference TRBV5-4 and TRBJ2-4 for the parts outside the CDR3, the full variable domain is ETGVTQSPTHLIKTRGQQVTLRCSSQSGHNTVSWYQQALGQGPQFIFQYYREEENGRGNFPPRFSGLQFPNYSSELNVNALELDDSALYLCASSFSGGLAKNIQYFGAGTRLSVL.

The J gene is TRBJ2-7, the V gene TRBV20-1, with D perhaps being TRBD1 or TRBD2 (6 bases each). CDR1 and CDR2 from the germline V gene are DFQATT and SNEGSKA (reference sequence). CDR3 length: 12 residues. The ends were cut back, 5 bases at V and 4 bases at J, with 12 bases in the middle. CDR3 nucleotide sequence: TGCAGTGCTTACGGGGGCCGGTACGAGCAGTACTTC. It yields the protein CSAYGGRYEQYF.

This clonotype turned up a few times. The CDR3 is CASSPFEVTNYGYTF. The CDR3, as DNA: TGTGCCAGCTCACCATTCGAAGTTACTAACTATGGCTACACCTTC. J is TRBJ1-2 and V is TRBV18; D is unresolved. CDR1 and CDR2 (germline): KGHSH, LQKENI. Trimming left V 2 bases short and J 0 bases short, with 10 bases between. The CDR3 extends over 15 amino acids.

The CDR3 loop is CAIGQGPYGYTF. CDR3 sequence (DNA): TGTGCCATTGGACAGGGCCCCTATGGCTACACCTTC. V is TRBV10-3 and J is TRBJ1-2, with 8 bases identical to TRBD1. This CDR3 is 12 amino acids long. V shed 9 bases, J shed 4 bases, and the junction held 4 bases outside the gene matches. CDR1 ENHRY and CDR2 SYGVKD come from the germline V gene.

V and J are TRBV20-1 and TRBJ2-7, with 8 nucleotides matching TRBD2. The CDR3 is 14 residues long. Germline CDR1 reads DFQATT; CDR2 reads SNEGSKA (reference sequence). Trimming took 6 bases from V and 1 from J; bases not matched to a gene: 8. The CDR3: CSARPGGGSYEQYV. Written as DNA, the CDR3 is TGCAGTGCCCGTCCGGGGGGGGGGTCCTACGAGCAGTACGTC.

The gene calls are TRBV14 and TRBJ2-3, with D possibly being TRBD1 (6 bases). The germline gives CDR1 SGHDN, CDR2 FVKESK. The V end was cut by 4 bases, the J end by 2 bases, with 16 bases between. The CDR3 has 16 amino acids. CDR3 nucleotide sequence: TGTGCCAGCAGCCTCGGCTGGGGGACACACACAGATACGCAGTATTTT. Translated: CASSLGWGTHTDTQYF.

This clonotype was seen more than once but under ten times. The chain employs TRBV10-3 and TRBJ1-6; D is unclear. Germline V gene sequence: CDR1 ENHRY, CDR2 SYGVKD. Trimming pared 3 bases from V and 4 bases from J, leaving 4 bases between. This CDR3 is 13 amino acids long. The CDR3 region is CAISDSYNSPLHF. The CDR3 region has the DNA TGTGCCATCAGTGACAGTTATAATTCACCCCTCCACTTT.

V gene TRBV7-2 combines with J gene TRBJ2-3, with 12 bases fitting TRBD2. This CDR3 is built from 15 residues. The trim removed 5 bases at V and 4 bases at J, leaving 4 bases unmatched. The germline CDR1 and CDR2 sequences are SGHTA and FQGNSA. For the CDR3, the DNA is TGTGCCAGCAGCCAACTAGCGGGGGGATCAGATACGCAGTATTTT. It codes for CASSQLAGGSDTQYF.

The gene calls are TRBV28 and TRBJ2-7, with D possibly being TRBD1 (5 bases). V dropped 6 bases and J dropped 0 bases, with 15 bases sitting between them. Germline CDR1 is MDHEN and CDR2 is SYDVKM. The CDR3 length is 15 residues. As DNA, the CDR3 is TGTGCCAGCAGCCGACAGCCTGCTAGCTCCTACGAGCAGTACGTC. This encodes CASSRQPASSYEQYV.

There are a few counts of this clonotype. This rearrangement joins TRBV6-5 to TRBJ2-5, with D perhaps given as TRBD1 or TRBD2 (6 bases each). V was pared by 5 bases and J by 6 bases, with 16 bases between. This CDR3 is built from 14 residues. Looked up from germline, CDR1 is MNHEY and CDR2 is SVGAGI. The CDR3 loop reads CASSGFQGRQTQYF. For the CDR3, the DNA is TGTGCCAGCAGTGGTTTTCAGGGGAGGCAGACCCAGTACTTC.

The genes are TRBV9 and TRBJ1-1, with D possibly matching TRBD1 (6 bases). Germline lookup yields CDR1 SGDLS and CDR2 YYNGEE. The CDR3 has 13 residues. The germline V and J ends were trimmed by 0 bases and 4 bases, with 7 bases remaining between them. In DNA, the CDR3 is TGTGCCAGCAGCGTAGGGGACACCACTGAAGCTTTCTTT. Its protein is CASSVGDTTEAFF.

This clonotype has more than one count but fewer than ten. The rearrangement links TRBV5-1 to TRBJ2-7; D possibly matches TRBD1 or TRBD2 (6 bases each). The V end lost 5 bases, the J end lost 2 bases, and 14 bases lay between the germline ends. The germline V gene has CDR1 SGHRS and CDR2 YFSETQ. This CDR3 spans 14 amino acids. The CDR3 region is CASSPRGLPYEQYV. The CDR3 bases are TGCGCCAGCAGTCCCAGGGGACTCCCCTACGAGCAGTACGTC.